A selection of T cell receptor beta chains follows, all from one sample in a study of blood T cell repertoires in COVID-19. Sequencing was performed with immunoSEQ multiplex PCR; in TCRdb, only in-frame clones are kept and a portion is missing. Of 250,000 or so clones in the sample, 70% to 90% were seen once. Sequences were obtained from peripheral blood. All receptors derive from a man aged 18 to 35 with active or convalescent COVID-19. CDR3s include the opening cysteine and the closing phenylalanine or tryptophan. D genes are given only for firm matches. Rows give clone size only sometimes, using once, few, many, or a class for an expanded clone.

V	size	D	J	DNA	CDR3
TRBV5-6	-	TRBD1	TRBJ2-4	TGTGCCAGCAGCGTCGGGACAGGGAGACAGTACTTC	CASSVGTGRQYF
TRBV28	-	TRBD2	TRBJ2-1	TGTGCCGGGGGGGGGACTAGCGGGTTATACAATGAGCAGTTCTTC	CAGGGTSGLYNEQFF
TRBV19	once	-	TRBJ1-6	TGTGCCAGTACACCTTCCGGGGATGGCTCACCCCTCCACTTT	CASTPSGDGSPLHF
TRBV19	-	TRBD2	TRBJ2-2	TGTGCCAGTAGTATTACCCGGGGGGGCCGGGGGTTACATACCGGGGAGCTGTTTTTT	CASSITRGGRGLHTGELFF
TRBV24-1	-	-	TRBJ2-5	TGTGCCACCAGTGATTTGGGGGAGGAAGAGACCCAGTACTTC	CATSDLGEEETQYF
TRBV7-9	-	-	TRBJ2-1	TGTGCCAGCAGCTCACTCTACAATGAGCAGTTCTTC	CASSSLYNEQFF
TRBV5-1	-	TRBD2	TRBJ2-7	TGCGCCAGCAGCCCCGGACTAGCGGGGGCTGAGCAGTACTTC	CASSPGLAGAEQYF
TRBV7-2	-	TRBD2	TRBJ2-5	TGTGCCAGCAGAACGGGGCAAGCGGGGGGGCCCCAAGAGACCCAGTACTTC	CASRTGQAGGPQETQYF
TRBV6-5	-	-	TRBJ1-5	TGTGCCTCTCTGAGGAGACGAGAACCCAATCAGCCCCAGCATTTT	CASLRRREPNQPQHF
TRBV6-5	-	TRBD1	TRBJ2-1	TGTGCCAGCAATTTGGGACAGGGGGCCTACAATGAGCAGTTCTTC	CASNLGQGAYNEQFF
TRBV3-1/TRBV3-2	-	-	TRBJ1-6	TGTGCCAGCAGCCTCGCGGGCCACAATTCACCCCTCCACTTT	CASSLAGHNSPLHF
TRBV3-1/TRBV3-2	-	-	TRBJ2-5	TGTGCCAGCAGCCAAGATCACTTACCCAACCAAGAGACCCAGTACTTC	CASSQDHLPNQETQYF
TRBV7-3	once	-	TRBJ1-1	TGTGCCAGCAGCTTAACGGGGCACACTGAAGCTTTCTTT	CASSLTGHTEAFF
TRBV15	-	-	TRBJ1-4	TGTGCCACCAGCAGAGGAGGTTCTACTAATGAAAAACTGTTTTTT	CATSRGGSTNEKLFF
TRBV6-5	-	TRBD1	TRBJ1-2	TGTGCCAGCAGTCCTTTAGGGGGCCCAGGGTATGGCTACACCTTC	CASSPLGGPGYGYTF
TRBV6-4	-	-	TRBJ2-3	TGTGCCAGCAGTCAAGTTCCGTCGGCAGATACGCAGTATTTT	CASSQVPSADTQYF
TRBV5-4	-	-	TRBJ1-2	TGTGCCAGCAGCTTGGCCGCACTTAACTATGGCTACACCTTC	CASSLAALNYGYTF
TRBV27	-	TRBD2	TRBJ2-4	TGTGCCAGCAGTTTATCGAGACTAGCGGCGAACATTCAGTACTTC	CASSLSRLAANIQYF
TRBV3-1/TRBV3-2	-	TRBD1	TRBJ2-7	TGTGCCAGCAGCCCCGGACAGGGGGCATCCTACGAGCAGTACTTC	CASSPGQGASYEQYF
TRBV7-3	once	TRBD2	TRBJ2-5	TGTGCCAGCAGCTTAACGGCGGCTAGCGGGGACGCAGCCCAGTACTTC	CASSLTAASGDAAQYF